This T cell receptor (beta chain) was sequenced during a study of T cell clonotyping in hematopoietic cell transplantation (dated by TCRdb to the early 2020s). In the study overall: The study collected some 150 blood samples from 35 to 40 consecutive transplant recipients and their related donors. Recruitment of patients was conducted between late 2015 and early 2017, and follow-up was continued until September 2020 or death.

V and J lose 5 bases and 2 bases, and a span of 4 bases separates them. Measured from the cysteine to the phenylalanine, the CDR3 is 10 residues long. This entry keeps only the CDR3 DNA: 30 bases, framed from base 1. According to the germline V gene, CDR1 reads SQVTM and CDR2 reads ANQGSEA. The sample's time point label, in plain terms: 180 days after allo-HCT. Blood samples were obtained from recipients approximately 28 days before transplant and at days 30, 100 and 180 after transplant. Nuclei Lysis Solution was used to extract genomic DNA from fresh or cryopreserved unfractionated peripheral blood mononuclear cells. With the immunoSEQ assay, which is a bias-controlled multiplex PCR relying on V- and J-specific primers, TCR beta CDR3 regions were amplified from genomic DNA. A second PCR step added a proprietary barcode and Illumina adapter sequences to the CDR3 amplicons. An Illumina MiSeq instrument was used to sequence the CDR3 libraries. Processing in the source paper ran as follows. immunoSEQ Analyzer 3.0 was used for export and quality control, with R Bioconductor and Immunarch used for downstream analyses. Repertoire metrics were calculated using only productive rearrangements within the normalized downsampled data set. In the normalized cohort, a clonotype counted as pathologically expanded if the clonotype was larger than 5 templates. The Inverse Simpson Index was used to measure repertoire diversity. To capture all clonotypes, the CMV-specificity analyses were run on the non-normalized data set. TCRdb took over this immuneACCESS table, retaining in-frame rearrangements with V and J assigned. Such tables are incomplete; in checked studies, under half of the missing clones stem from an unresolved V gene, and the remainder is unexplained. That table gives V, J and clone size, and the DNA gave D and trimming. The sample includes over 10,000 clones, with 70% to 80% observed a single time. Roughly 14% of the sample lies in the top ten.

Broader findings and caveats from the paper: Broader TCR repertoire diversity after transplant was predicted by Inverse Simpson Index values from donors and from recipients before transplant. The sample size was limited, and because cells were not sorted, the contributions of CD4 and CD8 repertoires could not be separated. A decrease in recipient TCR diversity was observed after transplant, and a progressive increase in pathologically expanded clonotypes was seen from day 30 to day 180. Only a small fraction of recipient repertoires overlapped donor repertoires, with over 95% appearing de novo at the given depth.

With respect to this clone: Its specific antigen is unknown. The record has no base qualities; no much larger clone is one base away.

Sequences were derived from peripheral blood mononuclear cells, sampled 180 days after allogeneic stem cell transplant. Recombination linked TRBV29-1 to TRBJ2-7; the D gene is unclear. The receptor comes from a male patient aged 55-69 years who had an allogeneic stem cell transplant from an unrelated donor, so the T cells may come from the graft donor. Some clones in this sample may be carry-over from other donors' samples. DNA sequence: TGCAGCGTTCTGACCTACGAGCAGTACTTC. Its protein reads: CSVLTYEQYF.